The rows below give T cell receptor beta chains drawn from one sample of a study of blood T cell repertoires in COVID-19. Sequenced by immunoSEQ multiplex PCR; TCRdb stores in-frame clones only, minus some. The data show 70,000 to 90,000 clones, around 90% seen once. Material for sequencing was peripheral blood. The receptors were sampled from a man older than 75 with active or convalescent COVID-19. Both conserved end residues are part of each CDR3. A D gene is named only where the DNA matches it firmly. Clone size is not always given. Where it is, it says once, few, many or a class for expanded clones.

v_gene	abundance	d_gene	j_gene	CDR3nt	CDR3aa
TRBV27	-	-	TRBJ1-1	TGTGCCAGCAGTTTTTGGGGAGGAGAGAACACTGAAGCTTTCTTT	CASSFWGGENTEAFF
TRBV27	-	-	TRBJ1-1	TGTGCCAGCAGTTCCCCCCAGACAGGAAAGACTGAAGCTTTCTTT	CASSSPQTGKTEAFF
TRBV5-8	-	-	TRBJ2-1	TGTGCCAGCAGCTTATTTTTTGCGGGTGGAACCCAAGCGAAGCAGTTCTTC	CASSLFFAGGTQAKQFF
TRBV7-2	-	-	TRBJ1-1	TGTGCCAGCAGCCAAACCTTAGGGGTTACGAACACTGAAGCTTTCTTT	CASSQTLGVTNTEAFF
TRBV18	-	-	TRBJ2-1	TGTGCCAGCTCACCACCGAACAGCTACAATGAGCAGTTCTTC	CASSPPNSYNEQFF
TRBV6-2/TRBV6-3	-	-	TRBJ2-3	TGTGCCAGCAGTTCCCGTCCGGATACGCAGTATTTT	CASSSRPDTQYF
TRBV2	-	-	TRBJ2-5	TGTGCCAGCAGGAAGGACAGATCACAAGAGACCCAGTACTTC	CASRKDRSQETQYF
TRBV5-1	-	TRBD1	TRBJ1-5	TGCGCCAGCAGCAGGGGGACAGATAGCAATCAGCCCCAGCATTTT	CASSRGTDSNQPQHF
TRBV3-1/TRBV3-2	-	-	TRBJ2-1	TGTGCCAGCAGCCAAGACGTAGCGAGTAATGAGCAGTTCTTC	CASSQDVASNEQFF
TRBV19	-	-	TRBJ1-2	TGTGCCAGTAGTATATTGGAAGGTGGGAGGGTCGGCTACACCTTC	CASSILEGGRVGYTF
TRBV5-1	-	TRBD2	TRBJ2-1	TGCGCCAGCAGTAAAGGTACGGGAGCGGGGCGGGAGCAGTTCTTC	CASSKGTGAGREQFF
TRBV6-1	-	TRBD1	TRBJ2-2	TGTGCCAGCAGTGAACCGGGCAGGGGGAGCGGGGAGCTGTTTTTT	CASSEPGRGSGELFF
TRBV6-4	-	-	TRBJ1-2	TGTGCCAGCAGCCTGGACGGAGGCTATGGCTACACCTTC	CASSLDGGYGYTF
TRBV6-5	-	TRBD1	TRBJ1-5	TGTGCCAGCAGTTCGGCACAGGGGATAAGCAATCAGCCCCAGCATTTT	CASSSAQGISNQPQHF
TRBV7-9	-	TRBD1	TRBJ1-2	TGTGCCAGCAGCTACCCTGGGACAGCCGCTTTTCATGGCTACACCTTC	CASSYPGTAAFHGYTF
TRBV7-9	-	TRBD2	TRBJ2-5	TGTGCCAGCAGCCTCAATGACAGGCATAGCGGGGGGTTTCAAGAGACCCAGTACTTC	CASSLNDRHSGGFQETQYF
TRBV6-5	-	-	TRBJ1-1	TGTGCCAGCAGTTCATACAGCTGGAACACTGAAGCTTTCTTT	CASSSYSWNTEAFF
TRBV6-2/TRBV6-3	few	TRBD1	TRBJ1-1	TGTGCCAGCAGTTACTCAAGGACAGGGGGCCCTTTGATGAACACTGAAGCTTTCTTT	CASSYSRTGGPLMNTEAFF
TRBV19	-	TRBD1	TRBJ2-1	TGTGCCAGTAGGGCGAACAGGGGGCCAGGCAATGAGCAGTTCTTC	CASRANRGPGNEQFF
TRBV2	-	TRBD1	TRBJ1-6	TGTGCCAGAACGCGAGCAGGGGGATCGGCACCCCTCCACTTT	CARTRAGGSAPLHF
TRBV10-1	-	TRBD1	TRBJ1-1	TGCGCCAGCAGTGACGCTCCACGTGGCAGGGGGCTAACTGAAGCTTTCTTT	CASSDAPRGRGLTEAFF
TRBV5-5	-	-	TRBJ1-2	TGTGCCAGCAGCTTAGACTGGAACTATGGCTACACCTTC	CASSLDWNYGYTF
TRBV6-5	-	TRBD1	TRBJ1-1	TGTGCCAGCAGTTTCCGACAGGGAACACTGAAGGCTTTCTTT	CASSFRQGTLKAFF
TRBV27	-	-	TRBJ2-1	TGTGCCAGCAGTTTATCGGGGGGCAATGAGCAGTTCTTC	CASSLSGGNEQFF
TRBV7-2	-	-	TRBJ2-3	TGTGCCAGCAGCTTGAGACAGGGAGGATTCACAGATACGCAGTATTTT	CASSLRQGGFTDTQYF
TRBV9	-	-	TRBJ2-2	TGTGCCAGCAGCCCAGGGGAGGGCGGGGAGCTGTTTTTT	CASSPGEGGELFF
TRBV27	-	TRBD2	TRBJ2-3	TGTGCCAGCAGTTTAAAAGCGGGATACCCCCCAGATACGCAGTATTTT	CASSLKAGYPPDTQYF
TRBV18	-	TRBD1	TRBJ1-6	TGTGCCAGCTCAGCTTGGACAGGGAGCTCCTATAATTCACCCCTCCACTTT	CASSAWTGSSYNSPLHF
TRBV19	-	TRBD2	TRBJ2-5	TGTGCCAGTAGTCTTGGTAGCGGGGGTCGAGAGACCCAGTACTTC	CASSLGSGGRETQYF
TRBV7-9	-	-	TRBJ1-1	TGTGCCAGCAGCTTAGGAGGGATAAGGACCCGGAACACTGAAGCTTTCTTT	CASSLGGIRTRNTEAFF
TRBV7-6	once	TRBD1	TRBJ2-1	TGTGCCAGCAGCTTGGGGACAGGGAGAAGCTACAATGAGCAGTTCTTC	CASSLGTGRSYNEQFF
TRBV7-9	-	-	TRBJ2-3	TGTGCCAGCAGCCCAAGGACAGTCCAGGGTCCAGATACGCAGTATTTT	CASSPRTVQGPDTQYF
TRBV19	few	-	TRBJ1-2	TGTGCCAGTAGTATAGACCAGGGGTCCTATGGCTACACCTTC	CASSIDQGSYGYTF
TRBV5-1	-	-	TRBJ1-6	TGCGCCAGCAGCGAAACGGCACAGGGCCCATATAATTCACCCCTCCACTTT	CASSETAQGPYNSPLHF
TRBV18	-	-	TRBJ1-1	TGTGCCAGCTCACCACTTCCTGGGCAGGGGACTGAAGCTTTCTTT	CASSPLPGQGTEAFF
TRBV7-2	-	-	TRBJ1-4	TGTGCCAGCAGCTTGGGAGACGGGAGGGGGGAAAAACTGTTTTTT	CASSLGDGRGEKLFF
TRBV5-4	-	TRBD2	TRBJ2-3	TGTGCCAGCAGCTTCTACTTAGCGGGAGGAAACACAGATACGCAGTATTTT	CASSFYLAGGNTDTQYF
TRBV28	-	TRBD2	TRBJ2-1	TGTGCCAGCAGTTCAGCGGGGGGCCAGTACAATGAGCAGTTCTTC	CASSSAGGQYNEQFF
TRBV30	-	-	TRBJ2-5	TGTGCCTGGAGTGTTTATGGCAGGCAAGAGACCCAGTACTTC	CAWSVYGRQETQYF
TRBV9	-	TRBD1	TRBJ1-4	TGTGCCAGCAGCGCGTTGACAGGGGGGAGTGAAAAACTGTTTTTT	CASSALTGGSEKLFF
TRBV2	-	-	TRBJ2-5	TGTGCCAGCAGGTCGACAGCGAACCAAGAGACCCAGTACTTC	CASRSTANQETQYF
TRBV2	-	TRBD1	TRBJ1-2	TGTGCCAGCAGTGCAAGGACAGGGTTCGACTATGGCTACACCTTC	CASSARTGFDYGYTF
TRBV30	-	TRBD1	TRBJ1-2	TGTGCCTGGCACCGGGACAGCAATGGCTACACCTTC	CAWHRDSNGYTF
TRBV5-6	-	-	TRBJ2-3	TGTGCCAGCAGCCCACACGTTGACTTCACAGATACGCAGTATTTT	CASSPHVDFTDTQYF
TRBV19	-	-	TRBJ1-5	TGTGCCAGTAGTATAGTTAGGGGTCGTCAGCCCCAGCATTTT	CASSIVRGRQPQHF
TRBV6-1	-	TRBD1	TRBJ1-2	TGTGCCAGCAGTGAAACCTGGACAGGGTGGAACGGCTACACCTTC	CASSETWTGWNGYTF
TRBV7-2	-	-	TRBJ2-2	TGTGCCAGCAGCTGGGGGGGCGGGGCGGCCGGGGAGCTGTTTTTT	CASSWGGGAAGELFF
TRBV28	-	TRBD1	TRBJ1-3	TGTGCCAGCAGTTTAGTACAGGGGAATGGAAACACCATATATTTT	CASSLVQGNGNTIYF
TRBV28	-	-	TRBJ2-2	TGTGCCAGCCTCCGGGGGGCAGGCGGGGAGCTGTTTTTT	CASLRGAGGELFF
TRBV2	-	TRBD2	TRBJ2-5	TGTGCCAGCAGTCGGACTAGCGGGAGTCCAGAGACCCAGTACTTC	CASSRTSGSPETQYF